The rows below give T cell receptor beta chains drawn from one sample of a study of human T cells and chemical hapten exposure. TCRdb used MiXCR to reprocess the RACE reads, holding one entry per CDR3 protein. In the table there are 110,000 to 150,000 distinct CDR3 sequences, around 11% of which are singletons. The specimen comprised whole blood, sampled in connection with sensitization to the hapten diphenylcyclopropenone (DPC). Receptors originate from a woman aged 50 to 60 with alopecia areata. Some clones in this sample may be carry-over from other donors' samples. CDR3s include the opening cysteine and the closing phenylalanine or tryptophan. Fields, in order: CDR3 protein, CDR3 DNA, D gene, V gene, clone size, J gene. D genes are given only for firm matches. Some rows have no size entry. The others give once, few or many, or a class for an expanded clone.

CDR3aa: CASSRTSGILGELFF
CDR3nt: TGTGCCAGCAGCCGGACTAGCGGGATCCTCGGGGAGCTGTTTTTT
d_gene: TRBD2
v_gene: TRBV3-1
abundance: many
j_gene: TRBJ2-2

CDR3aa: CASSYEPVGEKLFF
CDR3nt: TGTGCCAGCAGCTATGAACCTGTGGGGGAAAAACTGTTTTTT
d_gene: -
v_gene: TRBV7-9
abundance: few
j_gene: TRBJ1-4

CDR3aa: CASSKTEQETQYF
CDR3nt: TGTGCCAGTAGCAAGACAGAGCAAGAGACCCAGTACTTC
d_gene: -
v_gene: TRBV19
abundance: few
j_gene: TRBJ2-5

CDR3aa: CASSFRDANTGELFF
CDR3nt: TGCGCCAGCAGCTTCAGGGACGCGAACACCGGGGAGCTGTTTTTT
d_gene: -
v_gene: TRBV5-1
abundance: -
j_gene: TRBJ2-2

CDR3aa: CAISVPGQETQYF
CDR3nt: TGTGCCATCTCCGTACCCGGACAAGAGACCCAGTACTTC
d_gene: -
v_gene: TRBV10-3
abundance: many
j_gene: TRBJ2-5

CDR3aa: CASTNDGLQNTGELFF
CDR3nt: TGTGCCAGCACAAATGACGGGCTACAGAACACCGGGGAGCTGTTTTTT
d_gene: -
v_gene: TRBV6-2/TRBV6-3
abundance: many
j_gene: TRBJ2-2

CDR3aa: CSVHTPGPHNEQFF
CDR3nt: TGCAGCGTCCACACACCGGGACCTCACAATGAGCAGTTCTTC
d_gene: -
v_gene: TRBV29-1
abundance: -
j_gene: TRBJ2-1

CDR3aa: CSVGPDRPIQETQYF
CDR3nt: TGCAGCGTTGGCCCGGACAGGCCTATTCAAGAGACCCAGTACTTC
d_gene: TRBD1
v_gene: TRBV29-1
abundance: -
j_gene: TRBJ2-5

CDR3aa: CASSPGTSGNREQFF
CDR3nt: TGTGCCAGCAGCCCAGGGACTAGCGGGAATCGCGAGCAGTTCTTC
d_gene: TRBD2
v_gene: TRBV5-4
abundance: -
j_gene: TRBJ2-1

CDR3aa: CASSFASNTEAFF
CDR3nt: TGTGCCAGCAGCTTCGCGTCGAACACTGAAGCTTTCTTT
d_gene: -
v_gene: TRBV7-2
abundance: -
j_gene: TRBJ1-1

CDR3aa: CASATMKGAGQDEQYF
CDR3nt: TGTGCCAGCGCCACCATGAAGGGGGCAGGTCAGGACGAGCAGTACTTC
d_gene: TRBD1
v_gene: TRBV18
abundance: few
j_gene: TRBJ2-7

CDR3aa: CASSESNQPQHF
CDR3nt: TGTGCCAGCAGTGAATCCAATCAGCCCCAGCATTTT
d_gene: -
v_gene: TRBV2
abundance: few
j_gene: TRBJ1-5

CDR3aa: CASSALPSGRMETQYF
CDR3nt: TGTGCCAGCAGCGCCCTCCCTAGCGGGAGGATGGAGACCCAGTACTTC
d_gene: TRBD2
v_gene: TRBV7-3
abundance: many
j_gene: TRBJ2-5

CDR3aa: CSASGTGFLSGANVLTF
CDR3nt: TGCAGTGCTAGCGGGACAGGCTTCCTCTCTGGGGCCAACGTCCTGACTTTC
d_gene: TRBD1
v_gene: TRBV20-1
abundance: few
j_gene: TRBJ2-6

CDR3aa: CSETGSIYGYTF
CDR3nt: TGCAGCGAGACGGGGTCCATCTATGGCTACACCTTC
d_gene: -
v_gene: TRBV29-1
abundance: few
j_gene: TRBJ1-2

CDR3aa: CASSLEGTGASYEQYF
CDR3nt: TGTGCCAGCAGCTTGGAGGGGACAGGGGCTTCCTACGAGCAGTACTTC
d_gene: TRBD1
v_gene: TRBV5-4
abundance: few
j_gene: TRBJ2-7

CDR3aa: CAWSPTSYEQYF
CDR3nt: TGTGCCTGGAGTCCGACCTCCTACGAGCAGTACTTC
d_gene: -
v_gene: TRBV30
abundance: many
j_gene: TRBJ2-7

CDR3aa: CASSEGLAGATDTQYF
CDR3nt: TGTGCCAGCAGCGAAGGACTAGCGGGAGCCACAGATACGCAGTATTTT
d_gene: TRBD2
v_gene: TRBV11-3
abundance: -
j_gene: TRBJ2-3

CDR3aa: CASSPGLASNRGEQYF
CDR3nt: TGTGCCAGCAGTCCGGGACTAGCGTCCAATCGGGGCGAGCAGTACTTC
d_gene: TRBD2
v_gene: TRBV13
abundance: -
j_gene: TRBJ2-7

CDR3aa: CASGLVGNEQFF
CDR3nt: TGTGCTAGTGGTTTGGTCGGGAATGAGCAGTTCTTC
d_gene: -
v_gene: TRBV12-5
abundance: -
j_gene: TRBJ2-1

CDR3aa: CASSQDLTGWNSPLHF
CDR3nt: TGCGCCAGCAGCCAAGATCTGACAGGCTGGAATTCACCCCTCCACTTT
d_gene: -
v_gene: TRBV4-1
abundance: -
j_gene: TRBJ1-6

CDR3aa: CASSPDRGLAGIEQFF
CDR3nt: TGTGCCAGCTCGCCGGATAGGGGACTAGCGGGAATTGAGCAGTTCTTC
d_gene: TRBD2
v_gene: TRBV18
abundance: -
j_gene: TRBJ2-1